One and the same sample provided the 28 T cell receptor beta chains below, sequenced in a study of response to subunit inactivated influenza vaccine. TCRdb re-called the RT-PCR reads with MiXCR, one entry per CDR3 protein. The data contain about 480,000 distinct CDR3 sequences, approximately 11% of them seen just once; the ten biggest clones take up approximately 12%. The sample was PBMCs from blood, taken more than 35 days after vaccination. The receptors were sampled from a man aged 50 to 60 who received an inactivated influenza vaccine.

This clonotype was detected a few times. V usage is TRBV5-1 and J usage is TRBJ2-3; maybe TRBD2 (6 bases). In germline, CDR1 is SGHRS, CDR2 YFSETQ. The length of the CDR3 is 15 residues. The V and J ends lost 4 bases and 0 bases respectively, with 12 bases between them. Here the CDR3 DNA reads TGCGCCAGCAGCATGAGGACTATCAGCACAGATACGCAGTATTTT. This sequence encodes CASSMRTISTDTQYF.

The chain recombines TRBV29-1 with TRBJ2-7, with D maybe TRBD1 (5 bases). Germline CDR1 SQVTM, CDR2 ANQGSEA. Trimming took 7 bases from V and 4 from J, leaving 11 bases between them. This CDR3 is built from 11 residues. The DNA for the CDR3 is TGCAGCGCTATTAGGGGTTACGAGCAGTACTTC. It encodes CSAIRGYEQYF.

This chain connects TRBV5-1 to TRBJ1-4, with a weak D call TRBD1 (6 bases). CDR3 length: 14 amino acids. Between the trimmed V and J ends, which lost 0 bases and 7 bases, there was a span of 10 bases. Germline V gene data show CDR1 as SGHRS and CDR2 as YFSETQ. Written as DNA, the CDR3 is TGCGCCAGCAGCTTGGGACAGGTGGCTGAAAAACTGTTTTTT. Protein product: CASSLGQVAEKLFF.

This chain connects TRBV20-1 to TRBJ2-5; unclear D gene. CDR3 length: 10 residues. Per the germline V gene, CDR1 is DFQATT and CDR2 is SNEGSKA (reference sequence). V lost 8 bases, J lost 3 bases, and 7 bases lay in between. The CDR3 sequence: CSPSEETQYF. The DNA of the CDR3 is TGCAGTCCCTCCGAAGAGACCCAGTACTTC.

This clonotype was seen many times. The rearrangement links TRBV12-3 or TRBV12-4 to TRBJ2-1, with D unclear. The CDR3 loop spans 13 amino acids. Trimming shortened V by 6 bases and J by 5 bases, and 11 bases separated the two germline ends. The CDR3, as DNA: TGTGCCAGCAGCCCGACAAATGACAATGAGCAGTTCTTC. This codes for CASSPTNDNEQFF.

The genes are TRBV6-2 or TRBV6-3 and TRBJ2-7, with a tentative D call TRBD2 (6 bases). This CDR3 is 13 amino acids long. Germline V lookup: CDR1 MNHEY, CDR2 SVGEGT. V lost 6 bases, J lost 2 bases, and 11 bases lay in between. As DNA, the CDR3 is TGTGCCAGCAGGCGGGACTTCGCCTACGAGCAGTACTTC. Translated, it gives CASRRDFAYEQYF.

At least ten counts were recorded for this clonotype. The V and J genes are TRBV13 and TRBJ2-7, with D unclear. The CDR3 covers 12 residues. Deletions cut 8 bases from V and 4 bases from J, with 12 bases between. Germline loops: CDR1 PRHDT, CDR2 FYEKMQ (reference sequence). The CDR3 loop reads CASGKGLYEQYF. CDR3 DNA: TGTGCCAGCGGAAAGGGCCTATACGAGCAGTACTTC.

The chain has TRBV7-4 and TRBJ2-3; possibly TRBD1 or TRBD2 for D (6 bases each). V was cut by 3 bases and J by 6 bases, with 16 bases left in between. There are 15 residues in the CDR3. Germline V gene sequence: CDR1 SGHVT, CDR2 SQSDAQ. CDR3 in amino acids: CASSLVGGRRDTQYF. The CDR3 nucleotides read TGTGCCAGCAGCTTGGTTGGGGGGCGCCGGGATACGCAGTATTTT. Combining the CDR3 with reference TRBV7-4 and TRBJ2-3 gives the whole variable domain GAGVSQSPRYKVAKRGRDVALRCDSISGHVTLYWYRQTLGQGSEVLTYSQSDAQRDKSGRPSGRFSAERPERSVSTLKIQRTEQGDSAVYLCASSLVGGRRDTQYFGPGTRLTVL.

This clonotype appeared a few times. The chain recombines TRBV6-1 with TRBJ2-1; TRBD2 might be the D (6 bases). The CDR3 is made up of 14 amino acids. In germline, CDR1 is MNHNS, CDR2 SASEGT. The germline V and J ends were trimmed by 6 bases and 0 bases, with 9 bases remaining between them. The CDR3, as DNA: TGTGCCAGCAGACGGGGGAGCTCCTACAATGAGCAGTTCTTC. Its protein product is CASRRGSSYNEQFF.

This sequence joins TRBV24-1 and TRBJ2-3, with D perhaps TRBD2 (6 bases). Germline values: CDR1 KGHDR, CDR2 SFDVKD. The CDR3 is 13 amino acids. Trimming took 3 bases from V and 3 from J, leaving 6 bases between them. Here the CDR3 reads CATSDGGTDTQYF. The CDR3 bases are TGTGCCACCAGTGATGGAGGGACAGATACGCAGTATTTT.

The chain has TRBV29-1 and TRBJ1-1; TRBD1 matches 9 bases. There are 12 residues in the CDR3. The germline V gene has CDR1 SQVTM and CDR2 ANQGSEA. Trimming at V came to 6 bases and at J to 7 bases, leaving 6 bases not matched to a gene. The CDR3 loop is CSVGGTGLEAFF. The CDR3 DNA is TGCAGCGTGGGGGGGACAGGGCTTGAAGCTTTCTTT.

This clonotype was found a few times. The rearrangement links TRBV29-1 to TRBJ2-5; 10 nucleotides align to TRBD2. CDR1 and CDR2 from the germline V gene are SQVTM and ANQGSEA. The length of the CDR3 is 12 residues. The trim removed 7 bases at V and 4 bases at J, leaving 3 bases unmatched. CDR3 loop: CSASGGVETQYF. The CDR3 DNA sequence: TGCAGCGCTAGCGGGGGCGTAGAGACCCAGTACTTC. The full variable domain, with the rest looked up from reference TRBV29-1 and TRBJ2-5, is SAVISQKPSRDICQRGTSLTIQCQVDSQVTMMFWYRQQPGQSLTLIATANQGSEATYESGFVIDKFPISRPNLTFSTLTVSNMSPEDSSIYLCSASGGVETQYFGPGTRLLVL.

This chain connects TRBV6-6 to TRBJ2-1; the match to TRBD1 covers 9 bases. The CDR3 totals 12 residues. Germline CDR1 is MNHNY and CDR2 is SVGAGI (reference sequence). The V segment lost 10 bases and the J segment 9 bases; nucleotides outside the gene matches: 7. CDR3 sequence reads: CATGTGMGEQFF. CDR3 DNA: TGTGCCACCGGGACAGGGATGGGTGAGCAGTTCTTC.

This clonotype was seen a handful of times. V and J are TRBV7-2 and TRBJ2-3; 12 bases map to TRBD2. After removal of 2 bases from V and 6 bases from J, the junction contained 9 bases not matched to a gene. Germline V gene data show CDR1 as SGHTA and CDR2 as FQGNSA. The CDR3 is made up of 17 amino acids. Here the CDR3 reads CASSLRILAGGRDTQYF. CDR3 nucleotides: TGTGCCAGCAGCTTAAGAATCCTAGCGGGGGGGCGCGATACGCAGTATTTT.

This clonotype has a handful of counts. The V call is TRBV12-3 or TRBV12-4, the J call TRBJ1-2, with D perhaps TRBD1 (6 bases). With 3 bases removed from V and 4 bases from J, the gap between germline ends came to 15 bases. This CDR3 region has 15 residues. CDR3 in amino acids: CASSLSEGGGYGYTF. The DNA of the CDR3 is TGTGCCAGCAGTTTGAGCGAGGGGGGTGGCTATGGCTACACCTTC.

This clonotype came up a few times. The CDR3 protein is CASSTHPTGDGTGELFF. CDR3 bases: TGCGCCAGCAGCACCCACCCGACAGGGGATGGGACCGGGGAGCTGTTTTTT. The chain combines TRBV5-1 with TRBJ2-2; 8 nucleotides match TRBD1. The germline CDR1 and CDR2 sequences are SGHRS and YFSETQ. J lost 5 bases, V lost 4 bases, and 13 bases had no gene match. This CDR3 comprises 17 residues. Full variable domain (remainder filled in from reference TRBV5-1 and TRBJ2-2): KAGVTQTPRYLIKTRGQQVTLSCSPISGHRSVSWYQQTPGQGLQFLFEYFSETQRNKGNFPGRFSGRQFSNSRSEMNVSTLELGDSALYLCASSTHPTGDGTGELFFGEGSRLTVL.

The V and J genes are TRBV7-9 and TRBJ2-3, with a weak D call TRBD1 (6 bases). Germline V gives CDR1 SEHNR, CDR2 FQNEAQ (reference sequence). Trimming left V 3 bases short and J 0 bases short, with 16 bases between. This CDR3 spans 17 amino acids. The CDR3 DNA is TGTGCCAGCAGCTTTGGCGGACAGTCAATCAGCACAGATACGCAGTATTTT. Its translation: CASSFGGQSISTDTQYF.

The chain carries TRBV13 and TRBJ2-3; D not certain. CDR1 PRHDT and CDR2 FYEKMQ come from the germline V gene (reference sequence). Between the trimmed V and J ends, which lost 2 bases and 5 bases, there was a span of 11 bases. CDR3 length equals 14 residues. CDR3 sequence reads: CASSLRLELDTQYF. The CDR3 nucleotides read TGTGCCAGCAGCTTACGACTGGAATTAGATACGCAGTATTTT.

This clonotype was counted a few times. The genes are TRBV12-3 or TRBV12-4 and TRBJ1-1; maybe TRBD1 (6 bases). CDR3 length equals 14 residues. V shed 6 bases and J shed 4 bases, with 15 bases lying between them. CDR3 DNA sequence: TGTGCCAGCAGCCAAACAGGGATCAGCACTGAAGCTTTCTTT. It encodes CASSQTGISTEAFF.

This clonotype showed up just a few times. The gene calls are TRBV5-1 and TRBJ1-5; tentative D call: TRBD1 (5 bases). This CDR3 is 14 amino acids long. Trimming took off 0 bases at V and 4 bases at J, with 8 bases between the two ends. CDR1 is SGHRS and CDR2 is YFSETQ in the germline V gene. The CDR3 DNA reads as TGCGCCAGCAGCTTGGAAGCAGGGAATCAGCCCCAGCATTTT. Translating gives CASSLEAGNQPQHF.

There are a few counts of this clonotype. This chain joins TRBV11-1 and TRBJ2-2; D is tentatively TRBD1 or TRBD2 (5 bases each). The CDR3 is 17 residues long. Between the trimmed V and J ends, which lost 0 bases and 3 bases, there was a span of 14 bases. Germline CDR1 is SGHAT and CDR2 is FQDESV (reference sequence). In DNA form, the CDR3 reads TGTGCCAGCAGCTTAGCGCCTCAGGGACGTGACACCGGGGAGCTGTTTTTT. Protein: CASSLAPQGRDTGELFF.

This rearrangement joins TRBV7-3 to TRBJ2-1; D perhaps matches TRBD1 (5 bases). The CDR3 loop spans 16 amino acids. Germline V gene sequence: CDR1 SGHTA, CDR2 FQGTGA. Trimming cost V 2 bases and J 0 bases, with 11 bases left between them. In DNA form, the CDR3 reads TGTGCCAGCAGCTTAGGCAGGGTTAGCTCCTACAATGAGCAGTTCTTC. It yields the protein CASSLGRVSSYNEQFF.

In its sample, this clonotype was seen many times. The CDR3 DNA reads as TGCAGTGCTAGTAAACGGGGGGAAGGTTTCTACGAGCAGTACTTC. This translates into CSASKRGEGFYEQYF. The V and J genes are TRBV20-1 and TRBJ2-7, with 7 bases matching TRBD2. Germline V gives CDR1 DFQATT, CDR2 SNEGSKA (reference sequence). CDR3 size: 15 residues. The V gene end was trimmed by 3 bases and the J gene end by 3 bases; junction bases not matched to a gene: 11.

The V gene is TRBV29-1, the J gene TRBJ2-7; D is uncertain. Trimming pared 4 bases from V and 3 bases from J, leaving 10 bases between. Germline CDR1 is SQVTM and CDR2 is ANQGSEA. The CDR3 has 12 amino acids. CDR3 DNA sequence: TGCAGCGTTGTAGGCTTAGGCTACGAGCAGTACTTC. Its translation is CSVVGLGYEQYF.

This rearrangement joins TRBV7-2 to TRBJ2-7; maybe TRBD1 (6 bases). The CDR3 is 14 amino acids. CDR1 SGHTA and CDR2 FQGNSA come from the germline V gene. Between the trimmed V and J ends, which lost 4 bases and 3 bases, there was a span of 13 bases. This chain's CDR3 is CASSSSGQLYEQYF. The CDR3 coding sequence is TGTGCCAGCAGCTCCTCGGGACAACTCTACGAGCAGTACTTC.

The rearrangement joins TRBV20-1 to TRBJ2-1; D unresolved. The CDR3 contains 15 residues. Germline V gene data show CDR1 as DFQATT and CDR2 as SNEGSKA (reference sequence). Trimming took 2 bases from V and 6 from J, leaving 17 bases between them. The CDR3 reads CSARSLVAALNEQFF. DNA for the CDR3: TGCAGTGCTAGATCCCTCGTGGCAGCTCTCAATGAGCAGTTCTTC.

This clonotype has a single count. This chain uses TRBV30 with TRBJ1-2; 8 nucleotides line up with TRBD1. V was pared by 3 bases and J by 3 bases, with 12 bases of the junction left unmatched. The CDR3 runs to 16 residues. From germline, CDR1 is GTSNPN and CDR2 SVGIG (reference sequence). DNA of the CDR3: TGTGCCTGGAGGACCTACTACGGACAGGGTTACTATGGCTACACCTTC. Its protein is CAWRTYYGQGYYGYTF.

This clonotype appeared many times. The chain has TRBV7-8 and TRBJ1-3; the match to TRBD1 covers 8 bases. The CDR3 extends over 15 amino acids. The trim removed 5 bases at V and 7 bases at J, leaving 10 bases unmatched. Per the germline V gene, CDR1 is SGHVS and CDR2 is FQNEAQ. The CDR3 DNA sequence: TGTGCCAGCAGCACTCGGGACAGGCGTTCGAACACCATATATTTT. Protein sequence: CASSTRDRRSNTIYF.